This paragraph reports one T cell receptor beta chain. No antigen is known for it. Individual cDNA molecules received unique molecular identifiers. TCRdb passed the 5' RACE reads through MiXCR, listing each CDR3 protein once. The table shows around 50,000 distinct CDR3 sequences, with approximately 6% occurring only once. The CDR3 spans 14 residues. V was trimmed by 6 bases and J by 5 bases, leaving 16 bases between them. Germline V gives CDR1 MDHEN, CDR2 SYDVKM. The data belong to a study of early T cells in non-severe SARS-CoV-2 infection. Study-level background: RNA in bulk from unsorted whole blood was sequenced, and chains were unpaired.

Study-level points and caveats: In VDJdb matching, anti-spike CD8 responses were favored while private and CD4 specificities went missing.

The sequence was obtained from an adult who was a healthcare worker with PCR-confirmed SARS-CoV-2 infection or an uninfected control (not recorded which). Input material: whole blood. The genes are TRBV28 and TRBJ2-5; a possible D gene is TRBD2 (6 bases). The CDR3 spells CASSPGTARETQYF. The CDR3 DNA sequence: TGTGCCAGCAGCCCTGGGACTGCCCGGGAGACCCAGTACTTC. Combining the CDR3 with reference TRBV28 and TRBJ2-5 gives the whole variable domain DVKVTQSSRYLVKRTGEKVFLECVQDMDHENMFWYRQDPGLGLRLIYFSYDVKMKEKGDIPEGYSVSREKKERFSLILESASTNQTSMYLCASSPGTARETQYFGPGTRLLVL.